Listed here is a single TCR beta chain. Antigen specificity is unknown. Time point in this sample: patch test 2, 6 weeks after DPC sensitization. Indicated treatment: therapeutic diphenylcyclopropenone sensitization with weekly scalp DPC. The study drew its donors from alopecia patients who were 18 to 70 years old and suitable for DPC. This sample was taken from a study of human T cells and chemical hapten exposure. Individual cDNA molecules in this library carried unique molecular identifiers. TCRdb reprocessed the RACE reads via MiXCR and lists one record per CDR3 protein. The sample holds roughly 380,000 distinct CDR3 sequences, nearly 6.5% seen once. Findings and limits, study-wide: Patch test score was positively correlated with the counts of PT1 expanded TCRs. DPC sensitization did not alter TCRs above 1 in 1000 frequency.

This CDR3 contains 17 residues. The J segment lost 4 bases and the V segment lost 1 base, leaving 8 bases of the junction unmatched. Germline V gives CDR1 SGHDT, CDR2 YYEEEE. The specimen comprised whole blood, sampled in connection with sensitization to the hapten diphenylcyclopropenone (DPC). This clonotype was obtained from a young woman with alopecia areata. Some clones in this sample may be carry-over from other donors' samples. The chain links TRBV5-6 to TRBJ2-3, with 11 positions matching TRBD1. Written as DNA, the CDR3 is TGTGCCAGCAGCTTGAGTAGGACAGGGGGCGCCGCAGATACGCAGTATTTT. Protein sequence: CASSLSRTGGAADTQYF.